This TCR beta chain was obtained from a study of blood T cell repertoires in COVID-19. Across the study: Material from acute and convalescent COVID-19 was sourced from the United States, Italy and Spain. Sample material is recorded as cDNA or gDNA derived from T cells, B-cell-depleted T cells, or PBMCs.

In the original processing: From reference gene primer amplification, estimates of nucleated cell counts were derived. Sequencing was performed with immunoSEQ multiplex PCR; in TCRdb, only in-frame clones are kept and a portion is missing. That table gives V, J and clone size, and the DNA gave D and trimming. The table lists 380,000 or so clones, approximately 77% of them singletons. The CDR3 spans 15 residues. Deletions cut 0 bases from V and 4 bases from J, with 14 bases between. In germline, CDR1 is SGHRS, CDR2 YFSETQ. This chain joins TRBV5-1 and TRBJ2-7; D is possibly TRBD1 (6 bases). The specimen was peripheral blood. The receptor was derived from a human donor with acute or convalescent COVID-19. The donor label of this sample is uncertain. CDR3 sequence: CASSLGGHPGYEQYF. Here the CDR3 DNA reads TGCGCCAGCAGCTTGGGGGGACACCCCGGATACGAGCAGTACTTC.